This T cell receptor (beta chain) was recovered during a study of T cell responses to AZD1222 COVID-19 vaccine. This clone was recorded only once. Generated by immunoSEQ multiplex PCR, the TCRdb table keeps only in-frame clones and is missing some. The sample has under 140,000 clones, 94% seen once. The clonotype comes from an adult who received the AZD1222 COVID-19 vaccine. The sample in question was peripheral blood, obtained 28 days after the second AZD1222 dose.

This CDR3 reads CASSSLAGNTGELFF. The CDR3 DNA sequence: TGTGCCAGTAGTAGTCTAGCGGGGAACACCGGGGAGCTGTTTTTT. V usage is TRBV19 and J usage is TRBJ2-2, with 8 nucleotides matching TRBD2. Germline CDR1 is LNHDA and CDR2 is SQIVND (reference sequence). This CDR3 is 15 amino acids long. The V and J ends lost 4 bases and 1 base, in that order; junction bases with no gene match: 2.